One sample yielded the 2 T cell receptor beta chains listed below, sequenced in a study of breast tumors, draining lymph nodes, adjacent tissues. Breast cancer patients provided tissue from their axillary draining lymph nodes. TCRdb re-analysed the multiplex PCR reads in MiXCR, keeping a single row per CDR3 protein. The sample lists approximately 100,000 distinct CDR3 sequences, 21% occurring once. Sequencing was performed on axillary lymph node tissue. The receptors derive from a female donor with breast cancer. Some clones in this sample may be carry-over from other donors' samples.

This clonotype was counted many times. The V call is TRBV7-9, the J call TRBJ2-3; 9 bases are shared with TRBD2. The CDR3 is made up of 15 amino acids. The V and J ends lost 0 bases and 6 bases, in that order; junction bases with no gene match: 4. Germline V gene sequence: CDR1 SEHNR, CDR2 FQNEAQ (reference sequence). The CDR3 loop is CASSLASGTSDTQYF. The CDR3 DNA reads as TGTGCCAGCAGCTTAGCCTCCGGGACTAGCGATACGCAGTATTTT.

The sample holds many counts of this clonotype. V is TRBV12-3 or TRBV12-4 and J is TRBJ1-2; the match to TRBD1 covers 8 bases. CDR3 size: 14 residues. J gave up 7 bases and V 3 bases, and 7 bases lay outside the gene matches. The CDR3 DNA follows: TGTGCCAGCAGTTTCGAGACAGGGGATGGTGGCTACACCTTC. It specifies CASSFETGDGGYTF.